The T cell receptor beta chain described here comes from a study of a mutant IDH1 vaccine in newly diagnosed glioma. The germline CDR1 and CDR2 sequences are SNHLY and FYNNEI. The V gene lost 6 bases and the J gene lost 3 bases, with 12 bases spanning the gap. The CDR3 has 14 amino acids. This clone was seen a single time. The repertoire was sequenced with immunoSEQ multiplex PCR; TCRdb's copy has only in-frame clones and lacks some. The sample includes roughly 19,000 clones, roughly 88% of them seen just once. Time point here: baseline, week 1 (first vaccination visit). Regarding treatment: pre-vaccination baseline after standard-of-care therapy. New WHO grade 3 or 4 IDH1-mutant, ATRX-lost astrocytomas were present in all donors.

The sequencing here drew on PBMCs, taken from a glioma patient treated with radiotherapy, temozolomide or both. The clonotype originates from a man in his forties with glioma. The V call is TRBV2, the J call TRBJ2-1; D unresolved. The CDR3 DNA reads TGTGCCAGCAGCCCGGAGACTTTCTACAATGAGCAGTTCTTC. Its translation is CASSPETFYNEQFF.